This TCR beta chain was captured in a study of control samples from healthy donors and cancer patients. Between the trimmed V and J ends, which lost 2 bases and 5 bases, there was a span of 6 bases. Germline CDR1 is SGHNT and CDR2 is YYREEE (reference sequence). The CDR3 length is 12 residues. Here immunoSEQ multiplex PCR was the method, and the copy in TCRdb shows in-frame clones only, minus some. The profile shows 95,000 to 120,000 clones, approximately 82% of them singletons. This clonotype originated in a man between 18 and 35 years old in good health. The sequencing sample was made of blood. The gene calls are TRBV5-4 and TRBJ2-3, with D possibly matching TRBD2 (5 bases). In nucleotides, the CDR3 is TGTGCCAGCAGCTTAGGGAGAGATACGCAGTATTTT. It is translated as CASSLGRDTQYF.